The present entry profiles one T cell receptor (beta chain) with its context. Its antigen remains unidentified. The data were taken from a study of Graves' ophthalmopathy and Graves' hyperthyroidism. Study context: Peripheral blood was gathered at first diagnosis, ahead of any treatment whatsoever.

RNA transcripts yielded amplified TCR beta CDR3 regions. A first-round RT-PCR used HTBI primers, followed by a second-round multiplex PCR. Via MiXCR, TCRdb re-called the multiplex PCR reads, giving one row per CDR3 protein. The sample holds about 620,000 distinct CDR3 sequences, about a fifth seen once. Study-wide results and caveats: Among expanded thyroid clonotypes above 0.001 frequency, most also occurred in blood.

CDR3 length: 14 amino acids. Trimming removed 4 bases at V and 3 bases at J, with 10 bases between. The evidence that diagnosis relied on was clinical symptoms, serum thyroxine, TRAb, thyroid ultrasound and orbital computed tomography. Source material: peripheral blood. The clonotype comes from a young woman with stable Graves' hyperthyroidism. Some clones in this sample may be carry-over from other donors' samples. The chain couples TRBV12-3 or TRBV12-4 to TRBJ1-5; D is uncertain. In DNA form, the CDR3 reads TGTGCCAGCAGTTACCTCGAAACCAATCAGCCCCAGCATTTT. Amino acid sequence: CASSYLETNQPQHF.